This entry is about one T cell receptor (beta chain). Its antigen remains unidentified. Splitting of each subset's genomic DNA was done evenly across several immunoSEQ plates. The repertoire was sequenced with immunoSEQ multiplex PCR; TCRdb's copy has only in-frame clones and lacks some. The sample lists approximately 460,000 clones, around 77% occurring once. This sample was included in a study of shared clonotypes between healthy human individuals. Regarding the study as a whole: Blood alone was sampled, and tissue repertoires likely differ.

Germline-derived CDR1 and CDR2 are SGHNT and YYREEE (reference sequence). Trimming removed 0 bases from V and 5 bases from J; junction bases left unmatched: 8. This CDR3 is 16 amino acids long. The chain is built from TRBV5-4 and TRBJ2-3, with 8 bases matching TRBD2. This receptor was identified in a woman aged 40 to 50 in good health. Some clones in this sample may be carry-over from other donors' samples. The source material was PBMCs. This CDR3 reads CASSLEAGVDGDTQYF. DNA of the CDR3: TGTGCCAGCAGCTTGGAAGCGGGAGTTGATGGAGATACGCAGTATTTT.